The next 16 T cell receptor beta chains were all read from a single sample in a study of metastatic and nonmetastatic thyroid tumors. Through MiXCR, TCRdb re-clonotyped the PCR reads. This table holds about 45,000 clones, less than 4.5% found once. All patients were untreated before thyroid surgery. Material: blood. The receptors were sampled from a female donor with papillary thyroid cancer or a benign thyroid nodule (not recorded which). Some clones in this sample may be carry-over from other donors' samples.

This clone was picked up many times. V and J are TRBV20-1 and TRBJ1-5; D is unresolved. Germline CDR1 is DFQATT and CDR2 is SNEGSKA (reference sequence). V lost 3 bases, J lost 4 bases, and 10 bases lay in between. CDR3 length: 13 amino acids. In DNA form, the CDR3 reads TGCAGTGCTAGGGAACGGGAAAATCAGCCCCAGCATTTT. Its protein product is CSARERENQPQHF.

This clone was seen at least ten times. This rearrangement joins TRBV19 to TRBJ2-7; TRBD1 agrees at 9 bases. Germline values: CDR1 LNHDA, CDR2 SQIVND (reference sequence). The CDR3 has 14 residues. With V trimmed by 7 bases and J by 6 bases, 10 bases remained unmatched. The CDR3 coding sequence is TGTGCCAGTAAGTCGGGACAGGGATCTTCCGAGCAGTACTTC. Its translation is CASKSGQGSSEQYF.

Regarding this clone: One end of the junction fails to match germline, which may point to a read error. This CDR3 is CSARTGWASNRPQPF. The CDR3 DNA follows: TGCAGTGCTAGGACGGGTTGGGCTAGCAATCGGCCCCAGCCTTTT. The V call is TRBV20-1, the J call TRBJ1-5; no firm D call. CDR3 size: 15 residues. From germline, CDR1 is DFQATT and CDR2 SNEGSKA (reference sequence).

This clone was seen at least ten times. This chain connects TRBV2 to TRBJ1-3; D is perhaps TRBD1 (5 bases). V was cut by 1 base and J by 7 bases, with 14 bases left in between. Germline CDR1 is SNHLY and CDR2 is FYNNEI. The CDR3 sequence is 15 residues long. The CDR3 DNA reads as TGTGCCAGCAGTGAAGGGGGGAGGGATTCTAACACCATATATTTT. Protein product: CASSEGGRDSNTIYF. The full variable domain, completed using reference TRBV2 and TRBJ1-3, is EPEVTQTPSHQVTQMGQEVILRCVPISNHLYFYWYRQILGQKVEFLVSFYNNEISEKSEIFDDQFSVERPDGSNFTLKIRSTKLEDSAMYFCASSEGGRDSNTIYFGEGSWLTVV.

The table lists this clone with a few counts. The V call is TRBV27, the J call TRBJ1-1; D might be TRBD1 (5 bases). The V gene lost 3 bases and the J gene lost 4 bases, with 9 bases spanning the gap. Looked up from germline, CDR1 is MNHEY and CDR2 is SMNVEV (reference sequence). This CDR3 has 13 amino acids. DNA for the CDR3: TGTGCCAGCAGTTTCCTGGGGCCCACTGAAGCTTTCTTT. Amino acid sequence: CASSFLGPTEAFF.

At least ten counts were recorded for this clone. V and J are TRBV7-9 and TRBJ2-3; weak D call: TRBD1 (5 bases). Deletions cut 5 bases from V and 5 bases from J, with 11 bases between. This CDR3 is built from 13 residues. Per the germline V gene, CDR1 is SEHNR and CDR2 is FQNEAQ (reference sequence). The CDR3 region is CASSISRGDTQYF. Written as DNA, the CDR3 is TGTGCCAGCAGCATCAGTAGGGGAGATACGCAGTATTTT.

Comments on this clone: This CDR3 fails to terminate in the conserved phenylalanine or tryptophan, so it likely reflects a read error. The V call is TRBV6-1, the J call TRBJ2-5; D uncertain. Germline lookup yields CDR1 MNHNS and CDR2 SASEGT. The CDR3 loop spans 11 amino acids. The CDR3 region is CASTERETQYL. In DNA form, the CDR3 reads TGTGCCAGCACTGAAAGGGAGACCCAGTACTTG.

This clone was seen a few times. The gene calls are TRBV7-2 and TRBJ1-5; D possibly corresponds to TRBD1 (5 bases). This CDR3 contains 15 residues. Looked up from germline, CDR1 is SGHTA and CDR2 is FQGNSA. Trimming pared 5 bases from V and 4 bases from J, leaving 15 bases between. CDR3 loop: CASSLEQGLNQPQHF. The CDR3 region has the DNA TGTGCCAGCAGCCTAGAGCAGGGCCTGAATCAGCCCCAGCATTTT.

This clone was seen ten or more times. The gene calls are TRBV19 and TRBJ2-1; the D is unclear. The V gene lost 5 bases and the J gene lost 3 bases, with 8 bases spanning the gap. CDR1 is LNHDA and CDR2 is SQIVND in the germline V gene (reference sequence). The CDR3 runs 13 residues. The CDR3 region has the DNA TGTGCCAGTAGTGACTGGGGCTACAATGAGCAGTTCTTC. Its protein is CASSDWGYNEQFF.

This clone was seen at least ten times. V is TRBV27 and J is TRBJ2-2, with 10 bases lining up with TRBD1. V gave up 7 bases and J gave up 8 bases; unmatched junction bases: 16. In germline, CDR1 is MNHEY, CDR2 SMNVEV (reference sequence). This CDR3 is 17 amino acids long. The CDR3 loop reads CASKRTTGTGATGELFF. CDR3 coding DNA: TGTGCCAGCAAAAGAACCACCGGGACAGGGGCCACTGGGGAGCTGTTTTTT.

This clone was detected ten times or more. This may stem from a read error, because a much larger clone lies one nucleotide away. The chain links TRBV15 to TRBJ1-6; 7 nucleotides align to TRBD1. After removal of 5 bases from V and 12 bases from J, the junction contained 7 bases not matched to a gene. Germline lookup yields CDR1 LNHNV and CDR2 YYDKDF (reference sequence). The CDR3 totals 13 residues. The DNA of the CDR3 is TGTGCCACCAGCTGCCGGACAGGCCAACCCCTCCACTTT. This sequence encodes CATSCRTGQPLHF.

This clone was detected a few times. The chain joins TRBV12-3 or TRBV12-4 to TRBJ1-5, with D possibly TRBD1 on 6 matching bases. The CDR3 is 13 amino acids. V lost 5 bases and J 8 bases, leaving 13 bases between the germline ends. The CDR3 sequence is CASSRGTFEPQHF. In DNA form, the CDR3 reads TGTGCCAGCAGTAGAGGGACATTTGAGCCCCAGCATTTT.

This clone was detected ten times or more. The V and J genes are TRBV5-1 and TRBJ2-1; 11 bases fit TRBD2. There are 15 residues in the CDR3. With V trimmed by 6 bases and J by 7 bases, 9 bases remained unmatched. Germline lookup yields CDR1 SGHRS and CDR2 YFSETQ. In DNA form, the CDR3 reads TGCGCCAGCACTACACCGGGACTAGCGGTTAATGAGCAGTTCTTC. It codes for CASTTPGLAVNEQFF. Variable domain in full (rest from reference TRBV5-1 and TRBJ2-1): KAGVTQTPRYLIKTRGQQVTLSCSPISGHRSVSWYQQTPGQGLQFLFEYFSETQRNKGNFPGRFSGRQFSNSRSEMNVSTLELGDSALYLCASTTPGLAVNEQFFGPGTRLTVL.

This clone was counted at least ten times. The chain is built from TRBV29-1 and TRBJ1-1; no firm D call. This CDR3 comprises 14 residues. Trimming took 7 bases from V and 4 from J, leaving 19 bases between them. Germline V lookup: CDR1 SQVTM, CDR2 ANQGSEA. The CDR3 bases are TGCAGCGGACGGAGCCTCCGGTCCGGCACTGAAGCTTTCTTT. Translated: CSGRSLRSGTEAFF.

This clone is categorized as medium-sized. J is TRBJ2-1 and V is TRBV6-1; 10 nucleotides agree with TRBD2. The CDR3 spans 14 residues. Looked up from germline, CDR1 is MNHNS and CDR2 is SASEGT. Trimming removed 8 bases from V and 4 bases from J; junction bases left unmatched: 5. The CDR3 is CASSGLAVYNEQFF. The CDR3 DNA is TGTGCCAGCTCCGGACTAGCGGTATACAATGAGCAGTTCTTC.

There are a few counts of this clone. One junction end disagrees with the germline gene, perhaps due to a read error. The sample carries other DNA sequences with the same CDR3. The rearrangement links TRBV12-3 or TRBV12-4 to TRBJ1-2, with TRBD1 matching over 9 bases. The CDR3 covers 14 residues. The CDR3 DNA follows: TGTGCAAGCAGTTCACAGGGGGCAGTGAATGGCTACACCTTC. Translated: CASSSQGAVNGYTF.